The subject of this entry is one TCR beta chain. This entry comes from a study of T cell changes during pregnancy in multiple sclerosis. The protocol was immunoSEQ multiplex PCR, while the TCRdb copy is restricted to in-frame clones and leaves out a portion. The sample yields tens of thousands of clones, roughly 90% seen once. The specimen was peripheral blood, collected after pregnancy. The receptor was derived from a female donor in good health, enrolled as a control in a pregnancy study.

The CDR3 sequence: CASSPQRVTNEKLFF. In DNA form, the CDR3 reads TGTGCCAGCAGTCCCCAACGGGTGACTAATGAAAAACTGTTTTTT. J is TRBJ1-4 and V is TRBV27, with D unclear. The length of the CDR3 is 15 residues. CDR1 is MNHEY and CDR2 is SMNVEV in the germline V gene (reference sequence). V lost 5 bases to trimming and J lost 2 bases, with 12 bases between them.